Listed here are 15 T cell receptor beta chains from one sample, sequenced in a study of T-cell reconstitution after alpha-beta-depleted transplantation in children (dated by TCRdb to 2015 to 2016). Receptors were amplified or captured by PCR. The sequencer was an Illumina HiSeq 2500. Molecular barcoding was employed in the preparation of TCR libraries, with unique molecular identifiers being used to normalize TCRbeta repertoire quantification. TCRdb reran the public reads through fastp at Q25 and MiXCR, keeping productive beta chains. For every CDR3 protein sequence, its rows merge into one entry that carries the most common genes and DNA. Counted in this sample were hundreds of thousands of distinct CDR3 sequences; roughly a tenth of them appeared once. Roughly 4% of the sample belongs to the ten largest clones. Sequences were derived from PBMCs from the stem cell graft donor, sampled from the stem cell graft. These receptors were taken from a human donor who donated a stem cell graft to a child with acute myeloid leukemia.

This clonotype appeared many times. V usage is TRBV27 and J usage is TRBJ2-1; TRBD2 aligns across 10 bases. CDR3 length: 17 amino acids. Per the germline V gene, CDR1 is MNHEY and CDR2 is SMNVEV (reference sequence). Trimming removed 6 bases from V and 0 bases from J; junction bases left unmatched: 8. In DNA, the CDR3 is TGTGCCAGCAGATCACCGGGACTAGCGAACTCCTACAATGAGCAGTTCTTC. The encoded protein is CASRSPGLANSYNEQFF.

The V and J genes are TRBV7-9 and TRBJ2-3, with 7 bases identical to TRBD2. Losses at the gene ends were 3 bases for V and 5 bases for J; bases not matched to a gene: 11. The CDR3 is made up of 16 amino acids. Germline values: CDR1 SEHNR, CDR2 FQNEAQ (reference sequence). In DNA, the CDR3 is TGTGCCAGCAGCTTGGACCCGGGACTACCCCGAGATACGCAGTATTTT. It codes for CASSLDPGLPRDTQYF.

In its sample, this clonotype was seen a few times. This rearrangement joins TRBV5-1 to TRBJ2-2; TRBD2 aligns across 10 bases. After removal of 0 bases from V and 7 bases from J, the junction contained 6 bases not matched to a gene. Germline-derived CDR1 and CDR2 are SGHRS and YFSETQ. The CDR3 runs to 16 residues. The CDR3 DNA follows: TGCGCCAGCAGCTTGGGACTAGCGGGCAGCAGCGGGGAGCTGTTTTTT. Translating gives CASSLGLAGSSGELFF.

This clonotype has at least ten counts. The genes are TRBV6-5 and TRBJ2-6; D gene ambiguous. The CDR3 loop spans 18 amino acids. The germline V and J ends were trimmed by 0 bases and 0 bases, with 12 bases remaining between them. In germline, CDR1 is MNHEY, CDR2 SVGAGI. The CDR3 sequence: CASSYSGRLSSGANVLTF. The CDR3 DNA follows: TGTGCCAGCAGTTACTCGGGCCGGCTCTCCTCTGGGGCCAACGTCCTGACTTTC.

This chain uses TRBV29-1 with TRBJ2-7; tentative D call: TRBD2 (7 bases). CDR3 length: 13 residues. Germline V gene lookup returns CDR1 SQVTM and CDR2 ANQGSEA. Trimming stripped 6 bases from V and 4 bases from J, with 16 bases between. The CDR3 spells CSVTGGRFYEQYF. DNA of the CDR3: TGCAGCGTGACGGGGGGCAGGTTTTACGAGCAGTACTTC.

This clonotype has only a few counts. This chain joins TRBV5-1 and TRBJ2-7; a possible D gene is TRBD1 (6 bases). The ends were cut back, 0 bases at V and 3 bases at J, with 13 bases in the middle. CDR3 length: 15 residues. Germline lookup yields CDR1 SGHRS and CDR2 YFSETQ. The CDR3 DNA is TGCGCCAGCAGCTTGGCCTGGGACACGATCTACGAGCAGTACTTC. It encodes CASSLAWDTIYEQYF.

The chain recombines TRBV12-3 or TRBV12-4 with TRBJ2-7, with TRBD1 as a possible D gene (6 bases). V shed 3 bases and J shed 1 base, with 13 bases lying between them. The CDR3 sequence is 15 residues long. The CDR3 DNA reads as TGTGCCAGCAGTTTGTTTCAGGGGATGTCCTACGAGCAGTACTTC. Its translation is CASSLFQGMSYEQYF.

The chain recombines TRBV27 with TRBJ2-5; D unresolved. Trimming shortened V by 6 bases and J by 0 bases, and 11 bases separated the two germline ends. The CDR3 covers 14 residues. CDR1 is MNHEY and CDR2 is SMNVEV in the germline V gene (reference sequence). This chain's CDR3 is CASRKFTDQETQYF. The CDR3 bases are TGTGCCAGCAGAAAATTCACAGACCAAGAGACCCAGTACTTC.

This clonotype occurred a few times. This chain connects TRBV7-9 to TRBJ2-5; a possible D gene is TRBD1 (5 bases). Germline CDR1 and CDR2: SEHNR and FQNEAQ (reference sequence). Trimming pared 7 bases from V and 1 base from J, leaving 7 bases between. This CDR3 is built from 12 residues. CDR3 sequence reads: CASTQGQETQYF. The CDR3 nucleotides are TGTGCCAGCACCCAGGGCCAAGAGACCCAGTACTTC.

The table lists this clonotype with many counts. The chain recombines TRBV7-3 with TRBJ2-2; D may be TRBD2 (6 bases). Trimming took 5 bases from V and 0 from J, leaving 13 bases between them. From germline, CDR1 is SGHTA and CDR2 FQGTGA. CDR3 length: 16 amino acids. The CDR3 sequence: CASSMFSGANTGELFF. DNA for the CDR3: TGTGCCAGCAGCATGTTTAGCGGAGCGAACACCGGGGAGCTGTTTTTT.

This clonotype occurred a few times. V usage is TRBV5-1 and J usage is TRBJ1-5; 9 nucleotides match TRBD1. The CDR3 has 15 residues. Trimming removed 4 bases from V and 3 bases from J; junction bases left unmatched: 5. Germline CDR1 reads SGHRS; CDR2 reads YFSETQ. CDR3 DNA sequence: TGCGCCAGCAGCACGGGACAGGGTGACAATCAGCCCCAGCATTTT. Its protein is CASSTGQGDNQPQHF.

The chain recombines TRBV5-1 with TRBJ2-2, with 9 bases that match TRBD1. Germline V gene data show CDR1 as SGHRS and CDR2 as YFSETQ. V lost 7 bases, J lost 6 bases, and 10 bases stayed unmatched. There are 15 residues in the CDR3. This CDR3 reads CASGPNRGRSGELFF. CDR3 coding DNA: TGCGCCAGCGGACCGAACAGGGGGCGGTCCGGGGAGCTGTTTTTT.

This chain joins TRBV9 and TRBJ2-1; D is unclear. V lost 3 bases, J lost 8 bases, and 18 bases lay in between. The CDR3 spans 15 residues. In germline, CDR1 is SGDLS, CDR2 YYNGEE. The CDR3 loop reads CASSDQGRKMDEQFF. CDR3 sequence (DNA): TGTGCCAGCAGCGATCAAGGGCGAAAGATGGATGAGCAGTTCTTC. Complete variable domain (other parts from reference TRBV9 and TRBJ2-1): DSGVTQTPKHLITATGQRVTLRCSPRSGDLSVYWYQQSLDQGLQFLIQYYNGEERAKGNILERFSAQQFPDLHSELNLSSLELGDSALYFCASSDQGRKMDEQFFGPGTRLTVL.

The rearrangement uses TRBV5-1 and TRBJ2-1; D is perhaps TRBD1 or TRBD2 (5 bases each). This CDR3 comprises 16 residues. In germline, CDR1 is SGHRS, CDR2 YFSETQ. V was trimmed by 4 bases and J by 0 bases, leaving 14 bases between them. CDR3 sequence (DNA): TGCGCCAGCAGCCGAAACGGTGGGGGCTCCTACAATGAGCAGTTCTTC. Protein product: CASSRNGGGSYNEQFF.

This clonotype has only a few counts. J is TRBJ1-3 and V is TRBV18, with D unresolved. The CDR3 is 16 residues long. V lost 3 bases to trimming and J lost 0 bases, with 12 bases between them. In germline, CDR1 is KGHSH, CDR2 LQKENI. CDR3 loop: CASSPGPLSSGNTIYF. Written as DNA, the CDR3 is TGTGCCAGCTCACCCGGACCGCTGAGCTCTGGAAACACCATATATTTT.